A selection of T cell receptor beta chains follows, all from one sample in a study of cytomegalovirus exposure and HLA in healthy donors. TCRdb keeps only in-frame clones here, not all; method: immunoSEQ multiplex PCR. There are roughly 130,000 clones in the sample; 60% to 85% occur only once, and over 1% lies in the top ten. Sequencing input: PBMCs. These receptors were taken from a human donor in good health. The CDR3 runs from the conserved cysteine through the conserved F or W. The order of the fields is D gene, V gene, CDR3 protein. A D gene is named only where the DNA matches it firmly.

>NA|TRBV19
CASCQDTEAFF
>TRBD1|TRBV4-2
CASSQPTGLHTIYF
>TRBD1|TRBV10-3
CASGTGDLNQPQHF
>TRBD1|TRBV6-4
CASSDSGGASGGYTF
>NA|TRBV6-6
CATVVWSSYEQYF
>NA|TRBV30
CALDRQSRLFGYTF
>NA|TRBV2
CASILQGNYGHTF
>NA|TRBV11-2
CASSIDAKWSSYNSPLHF
>TRBD1|TRBV27
CASKRQGSGNTIYF
>NA|TRBV5-1
CASCPNQGGQETQYF
>TRBD1|TRBV11-1
CASSLRQGHNSPLHF
>TRBD1|TRBV18
CASSQDRALTTNEKLFF
>TRBD1|TRBV5-6
CASSYGQVNQPQHF
>NA|TRBV5-4
CASSFGMGGEKLFF
>NA|TRBV10-2
CASSFDRFNEQFF
>TRBD2|TRBV9
CASSPVAGGLGETQYF
>NA|TRBV18
CASSPSFQETQYF
>TRBD2|TRBV7-3
CASRRGGGGTDTQYF
>TRBD1|TRBV28
CASSSGDSSNYGYTF
>NA|TRBV7-3
CASSVSSWERSQPQHF
>NA|TRBV18
CASSLGQQYEQYF
>TRBD1|TRBV6-5
CASRRDRDEQYF
>NA|TRBV15
CATSRQGDNDKLFF